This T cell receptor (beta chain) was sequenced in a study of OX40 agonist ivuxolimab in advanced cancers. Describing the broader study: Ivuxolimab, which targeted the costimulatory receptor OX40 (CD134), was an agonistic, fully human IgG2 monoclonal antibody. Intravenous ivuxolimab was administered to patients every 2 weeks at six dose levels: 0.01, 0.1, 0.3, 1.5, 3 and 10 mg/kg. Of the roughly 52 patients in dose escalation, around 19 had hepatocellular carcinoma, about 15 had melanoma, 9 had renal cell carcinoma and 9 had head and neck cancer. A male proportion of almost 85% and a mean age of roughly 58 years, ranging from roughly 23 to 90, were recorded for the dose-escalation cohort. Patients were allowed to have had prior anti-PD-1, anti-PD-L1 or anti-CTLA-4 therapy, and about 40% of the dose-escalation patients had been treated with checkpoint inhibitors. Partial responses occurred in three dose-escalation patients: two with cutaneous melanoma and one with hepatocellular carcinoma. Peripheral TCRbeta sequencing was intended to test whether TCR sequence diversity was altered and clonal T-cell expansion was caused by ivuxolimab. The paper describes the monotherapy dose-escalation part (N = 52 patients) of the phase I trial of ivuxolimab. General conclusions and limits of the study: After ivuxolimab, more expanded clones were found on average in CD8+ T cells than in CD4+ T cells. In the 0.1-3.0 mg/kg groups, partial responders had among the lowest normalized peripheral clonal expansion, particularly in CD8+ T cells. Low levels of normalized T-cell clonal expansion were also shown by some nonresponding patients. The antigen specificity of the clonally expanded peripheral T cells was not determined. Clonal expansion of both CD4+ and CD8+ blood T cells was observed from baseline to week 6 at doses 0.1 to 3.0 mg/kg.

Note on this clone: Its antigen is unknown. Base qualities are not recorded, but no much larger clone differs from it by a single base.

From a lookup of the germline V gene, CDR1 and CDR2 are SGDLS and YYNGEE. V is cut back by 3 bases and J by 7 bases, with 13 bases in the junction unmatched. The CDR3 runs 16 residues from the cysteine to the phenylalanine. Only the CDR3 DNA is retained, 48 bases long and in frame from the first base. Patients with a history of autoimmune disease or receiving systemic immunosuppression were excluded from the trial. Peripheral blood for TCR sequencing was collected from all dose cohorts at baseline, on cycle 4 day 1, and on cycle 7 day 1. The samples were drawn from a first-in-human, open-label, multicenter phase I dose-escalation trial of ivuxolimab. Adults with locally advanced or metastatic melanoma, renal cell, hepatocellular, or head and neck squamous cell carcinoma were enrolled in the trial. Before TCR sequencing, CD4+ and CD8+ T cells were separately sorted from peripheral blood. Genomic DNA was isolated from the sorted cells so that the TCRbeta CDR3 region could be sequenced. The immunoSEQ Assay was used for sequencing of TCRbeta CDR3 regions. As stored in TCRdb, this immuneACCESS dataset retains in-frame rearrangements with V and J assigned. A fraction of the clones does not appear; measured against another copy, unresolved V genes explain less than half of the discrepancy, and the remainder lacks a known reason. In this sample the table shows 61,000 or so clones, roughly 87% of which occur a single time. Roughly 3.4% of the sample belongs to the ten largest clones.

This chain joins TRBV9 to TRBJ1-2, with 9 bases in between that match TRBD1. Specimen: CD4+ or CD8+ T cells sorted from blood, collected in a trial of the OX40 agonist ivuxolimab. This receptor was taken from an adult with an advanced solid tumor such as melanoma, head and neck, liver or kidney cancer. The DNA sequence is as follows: TGTGCCAGCAGCGGCACAGGGGGCGCGCTTTATAGTGGCTACACCTTC. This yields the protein CASSGTGGALYSGYTF.